These T cell receptor beta chains were read from a single sample in a study of PD-1 blockade in classical Hodgkin lymphoma. Produced via immunoSEQ multiplex PCR; TCRdb's table is partial and in-frame only. The sample yields about 800 clones, approximately 76% seen once. The sample was peripheral blood mononuclear cells (PBMCs), taken at baseline. The receptors come from a human donor with classical Hodgkin lymphoma. The CDR3 runs from the conserved cysteine through the conserved F or W. Each record gives: D gene, clone size, V gene, J gene, CDR3 protein, CDR3 DNA. A D gene is named only where the DNA matches it firmly. The size entry is marked missing in some rows and otherwise reads once, few, many or a size class.

>TRBD1|.|TRBV5-6|TRBJ1-2
CASSKSGQGYTF
TGTGCCAGCAGCAAGAGCGGACAGGGTTACACCTTC
>.|.|TRBV5-6|TRBJ2-1
CASSFYLDEQFF
TGTGCCAGCAGCTTTTATCTAGATGAGCAGTTCTTC
>.|.|TRBV19|TRBJ2-1
CASSIGASGGNEQFF
TGTGCCAGTAGTATTGGGGCCTCCGGGGGAAATGAGCAGTTCTTC
>.|.|TRBV19|TRBJ2-1
CASSMYNEQFF
TGTGCCAGTAGTATGTACAATGAGCAGTTCTTC
>.|.|TRBV29-1|TRBJ1-4
CSVGYLSATNEKLFF
TGCAGCGTAGGCTACTTATCTGCAACTAATGAAAAACTGTTTTTT
>TRBD1|.|TRBV28|TRBJ2-7
CASSHRGLSYEQYF
TGTGCCAGCAGCCACAGGGGGCTCTCCTACGAGCAGTACTTC
>.|.|TRBV9|TRBJ2-7
CASSVDGSASYEQYF
TGTGCCAGCAGCGTAGATGGGTCGGCGAGCTACGAGCAGTACTTC
>.|once|TRBV6-5|TRBJ1-4
CASSYSVSGKLFF
TGTGCCAGCAGTTACTCAGTATCCGGAAAACTGTTTTTT
>TRBD1|.|TRBV7-9|TRBJ2-2
CASSRDRAMTGELFF
TGTGCCAGCAGCAGGGACAGGGCGATGACCGGGGAGCTGTTTTTT
>.|.|TRBV28|TRBJ1-3
CASSSRGNTIYF
TGTGCCAGCAGCTCGCGCGGAAACACCATATATTTT
>.|.|TRBV7-2|TRBJ2-1
CASSLTGAVYNEQFF
TGTGCCAGCAGCTTAACGGGGGCCGTCTACAATGAGCAGTTCTTC
>TRBD1|.|TRBV6-1|TRBJ1-5
CASFGQGANQPQHF
TGTGCCAGCTTCGGACAGGGGGCAAATCAGCCCCAGCATTTT
>.|.|TRBV10-3|TRBJ2-1
CAISDDPNEQFF
TGTGCCATCAGTGACGACCCCAATGAGCAGTTCTTC
>TRBD1|.|TRBV4-2|TRBJ1-2
CASSQDRTGLYYGYTF
TGTGCCAGCAGCCAAGATCGGACAGGCCTTTACTATGGCTACACCTTC
>.|.|TRBV30|TRBJ1-6
CAWSGLGGGNSPLHF
TGTGCCTGGAGTGGGTTGGGCGGCGGTAATTCACCCCTCCACTTT
>.|.|TRBV2|TRBJ1-1
CASSDSGAEAFF
TGTGCCAGCAGTGACAGCGGGGCAGAAGCTTTCTTT
>.|.|TRBV30|TRBJ2-3
CAWSVGGLVSDTQYF
TGTGCCTGGAGTGTAGGGGGGTTGGTATCAGATACGCAGTATTTT
>.|once|TRBV7-2|TRBJ2-5
CASSLDPPRQAKETQYF
TGTGCCAGCAGCTTAGATCCCCCCCGACAGGCTAAAGAGACCCAGTACTTC
>.|.|TRBV20-1|TRBJ1-2
CSALSVSDTF
TGCAGTGCTCTATCGGTGTCGGACACCTTC
>.|.|TRBV6-1|TRBJ2-3
CASSPPGPTDTQYF
TGTGCCAGCAGCCCCCCCGGCCCCACAGATACGCAGTATTTT
>.|.|TRBV5-3|TRBJ2-3
CARSFRPRPQYF
TGTGCCAGAAGCTTCCGCCCTAGGCCGCAGTATTTT
>TRBD2|.|TRBV9|TRBJ2-2
CASSAGGIRPPAGELFF
TGTGCCAGCAGCGCGGGGGGGATCCGACCCCCCGCCGGGGAGCTGTTTTTT